The 22 T cell receptor beta chains below were found in one sample sequenced in a study of blood T cells in healthy people across ages. A second PCR of 7 to 11 cycles used a sample-barcoded 5' primer and a J-beta primer mix. Using its own MiXCR run on the 5' RACE reads, TCRdb lists one record per CDR3 protein. The sample contains over 700,000 distinct CDR3 sequences, roughly 25% of which appear only once. These data were likewise used in another study, on T cells of mothers and their children.

The sample was blood. The receptors were sampled from a boy aged 5-17 years in good health.

The rearrangement links TRBV4-2 to TRBJ2-5; D uncertain. CDR1 LGHNA and CDR2 YNFKEQ come from the germline V gene. The CDR3 extends over 13 amino acids. V lost 2 bases to trimming and J lost 5 bases, with 9 bases between them. The CDR3 DNA reads TGTGCCAGCAGCCAATCCCCCAGGGAGACCCAGTACTTC. Translation: CASSQSPRETQYF.

In regard to this clonotype: Because the CDR3 is missing its conserved closing phenylalanine or tryptophan, this is likely a read error. The CDR3 nucleotides read TGCGCCAGCAGCTTGGAGAAAAACATTCAGTACCTC. Protein: CASSLEKNIQYL. V is TRBV5-1 and J is TRBJ2-4; no clear D gene. CDR3 length equals 12 residues. Deletions cut 0 bases from V and 4 bases from J, with 2 bases between. CDR1 and CDR2 from the germline V gene are SGHRS and YFSETQ.

V and J are TRBV21-1 and TRBJ1-1; no check of the table's D call, TRBD1, against the DNA was made. TRBV21-1 is reported as a pseudogene. The CDR3 has 14 residues. CDR3 nucleotides: TGTGCCAGCATCTCAGGGGGCCTGAACACTGAAGCTTTCTTT. This encodes CASISGGLNTEAFF.

This chain uses TRBV28 with TRBJ2-1, with D perhaps TRBD1 or TRBD2 (5 bases each). CDR1 and CDR2 from the germline V gene are MDHEN and SYDVKM. V was trimmed by 6 bases and J by 10 bases, leaving 13 bases between them. The CDR3 loop spans 12 amino acids. CDR3 DNA: TGTGCCAGCAGCCCCCGGGGCGGGGAGCAGTTCTTC. Its protein is CASSPRGGEQFF.

This clonotype was seen only a few times. The rearrangement uses TRBV29-1 and TRBJ1-2, with 7 bases matching TRBD1. CDR1 and CDR2 from the germline V gene are SQVTM and ANQGSEA. The CDR3 totals 14 residues. The trim removed 7 bases at V and 1 base at J, leaving 9 bases unmatched. The CDR3 here is CSGITGQLNYGYTF. DNA of the CDR3: TGCAGCGGTATTACGGGACAGCTTAACTATGGCTACACCTTC.

This chain connects TRBV29-1 to TRBJ2-1; TRBD2 matches 9 bases. Germline CDR1 SQVTM, CDR2 ANQGSEA. Unmatched junction bases numbered 16, after V lost 4 bases and J lost 9 bases. The CDR3 is 16 amino acids. The CDR3 DNA reads as TGCAGCGTTGTCCACGGGGGACTAGCCCCGACGGGTGAGCAGTTCTTC. Its translation: CSVVHGGLAPTGEQFF.

The gene calls are TRBV2 and TRBJ2-2; no clear D gene. CDR1 SNHLY and CDR2 FYNNEI come from the germline V gene. Trimming left V 3 bases short and J 4 bases short, with 12 bases between. This CDR3 contains 15 residues. The CDR3 bases are TGTGCCAGCAGTGAGCTCTCCTCAGGCACCGGGGAGCTGTTTTTT. Protein product: CASSELSSGTGELFF.

This clonotype has ten or more counts. The CDR3 here is CASSGTGPYEQYF. The CDR3 DNA reads as TGTGCCAGCAGCGGGACAGGCCCCTACGAGCAGTACTTC. This chain connects TRBV28 to TRBJ2-7; 8 nucleotides align to TRBD1. Germline lookup yields CDR1 MDHEN and CDR2 SYDVKM. This CDR3 contains 13 residues. Trimming cost V 6 bases and J 2 bases; bases outside gene matches: 3. The variable domain in full, completed from reference TRBV28 and TRBJ2-7, reads DVKVTQSSRYLVKRTGEKVFLECVQDMDHENMFWYRQDPGLGLRLIYFSYDVKMKEKGDIPEGYSVSREKKERFSLILESASTNQTSMYLCASSGTGPYEQYFGPGTRLTVT.

V and J are TRBV4-2 and TRBJ2-1, with 10 bases that match TRBD2. The CDR3 has 19 amino acids. V shed 5 bases and J 0 bases; nucleotides not matched to a gene: 13. Per the germline V gene, CDR1 is LGHNA and CDR2 is YNFKEQ. CDR3 sequence reads: CASSSYFGLAESSYNEQFF. In nucleotides, the CDR3 is TGTGCCAGCAGCTCCTATTTCGGACTAGCGGAAAGCTCCTACAATGAGCAGTTCTTC.

This clonotype was seen a handful of times. The J gene is TRBJ1-1, the V gene TRBV10-3; no clear D gene. CDR1 is ENHRY, CDR2 SYGVKD, per germline. Trimming left V 4 bases short and J 7 bases short, with 16 bases between. This CDR3 has 14 residues. DNA for the CDR3: TGTGCCATCAGTGTGAGCGAGGGAGGAGGTGAAGCTTTCTTT. Protein: CAISVSEGGGEAFF.

This clonotype was counted only a few times. This chain links TRBV24-1 with TRBJ2-5; TRBD2 matches 10 bases. The J call may be faulty, since TRBJ2-1 better matches the DNA end. The CDR3 contains 17 residues. Germline V gene data show CDR1 as KGHDR and CDR2 as SFDVKD. CDR3 DNA: TGTGCCACCAGTGATTTGGATTGGACTAGCGGAAACAATGAGCAGTTCTTC. Translating gives CATSDLDWTSGNNEQFF.

This clonotype was recorded a few times. The chain links TRBV7-2 to TRBJ2-1; 9 nucleotides line up with TRBD1. This CDR3 spans 13 amino acids. Germline CDR1 SGHTA, CDR2 FQGNSA. V dropped 4 bases and J dropped 9; count of bases not matched to a gene: 4. The CDR3 DNA reads TGTGCCAGCAGCTCAACAGGGGGCGGTGAGCAGTTCTTC. Translated, it gives CASSSTGGGEQFF. Supplemented by reference TRBV7-2 and TRBJ2-1, the full variable domain reads GAGVSQSPSNKVTEKGKDVELRCDPISGHTALYWYRQSLGQGLEFLIYFQGNSAPDKSGLPSDRFSAERTGGSVSTLTIQRTQQEDSAVYLCASSSTGGGEQFFGPGTRLTVL.

The chain employs TRBV7-9 and TRBJ1-3, with a possible D match to TRBD1 (6 bases). The CDR3 totals 14 residues. Germline assignment: CDR1 SEHNR and CDR2 FQNEAQ (reference sequence). Trimming removed 9 bases at V and 0 bases at J, with 12 bases between. The CDR3: CARNRAVSGNTIYF. CDR3 in DNA: TGTGCCAGGAACAGGGCAGTCTCTGGAAACACCATATATTTT.

The chain is built from TRBV5-1 and TRBJ2-3; 9 nucleotides line up with TRBD2. The germline V gene encodes CDR1 SGHRS and CDR2 YFSETQ. J lost 1 base, V lost 0 bases, and 3 bases had no gene match. This CDR3 spans 16 amino acids. CDR3 in amino acids: CASSLEVAGGTDTQYF. The CDR3 nucleotides are TGCGCCAGCAGCTTGGAGGTAGCGGGAGGCACAGATACGCAGTATTTT.

The chain combines TRBV28 with TRBJ2-6; D remains ambiguous. This CDR3 is 15 amino acids long. The germline gives CDR1 MDHEN, CDR2 SYDVKM. Trimming shortened V by 1 base and J by 4 bases, and 8 bases separated the two germline ends. This CDR3 is CASSLFGLGANVLTF. The DNA for the CDR3 is TGTGCCAGCAGTTTATTCGGTTTGGGGGCCAACGTCCTGACTTTC.

This clonotype was counted only a few times. The chain is built from TRBV7-2 and TRBJ2-5, with 12 bases matching TRBD2. The V segment lost 5 bases and the J segment 3 bases; nucleotides outside the gene matches: 4. Germline values: CDR1 SGHTA, CDR2 FQGNSA. CDR3 length equals 15 residues. The CDR3 coding sequence is TGTGCCAGCAGCACAGGACTAGCGGGGAAAGAGACCCAGTACTTC. Its protein product is CASSTGLAGKETQYF.

This clonotype was recorded a few times. The V gene is TRBV13, the J gene TRBJ1-2; D is perhaps TRBD1 (5 bases). V gave up 1 base and J gave up 8 bases, with 11 bases separating them. Germline loops: CDR1 PRHDT, CDR2 FYEKMQ (reference sequence). The CDR3 spans 13 residues. The DNA of the CDR3 is TGTGCCAGCAGCTTAGCGACAGAAGGAGGCTACACCTTC. This translates into CASSLATEGGYTF. Full variable domain (outside the CDR3, taken from reference TRBV13 and TRBJ1-2): AAGVIQSPRHLIKEKRETATLKCYPIPRHDTVYWYQQGPGQDPQFLISFYEKMQSDKGSIPDRFSAQQFSDYHSELNMSSLELGDSALYFCASSLATEGGYTFGSGTRLTVV.

The chain employs TRBV5-1 and TRBJ2-3, with D perhaps matching TRBD1 or TRBD2 (6 bases each). Trimming shortened V by 0 bases and J by 6 bases, and 17 bases separated the two germline ends. Germline CDR1 SGHRS, CDR2 YFSETQ. The length of the CDR3 is 16 residues. The CDR3 is CASSLAGAPEQDTQYF. The CDR3 nucleotides are TGCGCCAGCAGCTTGGCGGGGGCCCCAGAGCAGGATACGCAGTATTTT.

The rearrangement joins TRBV20-1 to TRBJ1-5; possibly TRBD1 for D (5 bases). Germline V gene sequence: CDR1 DFQATT, CDR2 SNEGSKA (reference sequence). The CDR3 length is 14 residues. Trimming removed 1 base from V and 2 bases from J, with 9 bases in between. The CDR3: CSARVGAGNQPQHF. CDR3 sequence (DNA): TGCAGTGCTAGAGTTGGGGCAGGCAATCAGCCCCAGCATTTT.

The CDR3 here is CASSLSKNTEAFF. Written as DNA, the CDR3 is TGTGCCAGCAGCTTATCCAAGAACACTGAAGCTTTCTTT. V usage is TRBV7-6 and J usage is TRBJ1-1; D gene ambiguous. The ends were cut back, 2 bases at V and 1 base at J, with 5 bases in the middle. From germline, CDR1 is SGHVS and CDR2 FNYEAQ. The CDR3 consists of 13 residues. Full variable domain (missing parts from reference TRBV7-6 and TRBJ1-1): GAGVSQSPRYKVTKRGQDVALRCDPISGHVSLYWYRQALGQGPEFLTYFNYEAQQDKSGLPNDRFSAERPEGSISTLTIQRTEQRDSAMYRCASSLSKNTEAFFGQGTRLTVV.

The gene calls are TRBV3-1 and TRBJ2-2; D possibly corresponds to TRBD2 (6 bases). Trimming took off 0 bases at V and 4 bases at J, with 9 bases between the two ends. Germline loops: CDR1 LGHDT, CDR2 YNNKEL (reference sequence). The CDR3 is 15 amino acids. The CDR3 region has the DNA TGTGCCAGCAGCCAAGATGGGGGGATCACCGGGGAGCTGTTTTTT. Translated: CASSQDGGITGELFF. The variable domain in full, completed from reference TRBV3-1 and TRBJ2-2, reads DTAVSQTPKYLVTQMGNDKSIKCEQNLGHDTMYWYKQDSKKFLKIMFSYNNKELIINETVPNRFSPKSPDKAHLNLHINSLELGDSAVYFCASSQDGGITGELFFGEGSRLTVL.

The J gene is TRBJ2-5, the V gene TRBV14, with 8 bases identical to TRBD1. Trimming took 3 bases from V and 1 from J; bases not matched to a gene: 4. The CDR3 is made up of 15 amino acids. CDR1 SGHDN and CDR2 FVKESK come from the germline V gene. CDR3 DNA: TGTGCCAGCAGCCAGAGGACAGGGCTCCAAGAGACCCAGTACTTC. This gives the protein CASSQRTGLQETQYF.